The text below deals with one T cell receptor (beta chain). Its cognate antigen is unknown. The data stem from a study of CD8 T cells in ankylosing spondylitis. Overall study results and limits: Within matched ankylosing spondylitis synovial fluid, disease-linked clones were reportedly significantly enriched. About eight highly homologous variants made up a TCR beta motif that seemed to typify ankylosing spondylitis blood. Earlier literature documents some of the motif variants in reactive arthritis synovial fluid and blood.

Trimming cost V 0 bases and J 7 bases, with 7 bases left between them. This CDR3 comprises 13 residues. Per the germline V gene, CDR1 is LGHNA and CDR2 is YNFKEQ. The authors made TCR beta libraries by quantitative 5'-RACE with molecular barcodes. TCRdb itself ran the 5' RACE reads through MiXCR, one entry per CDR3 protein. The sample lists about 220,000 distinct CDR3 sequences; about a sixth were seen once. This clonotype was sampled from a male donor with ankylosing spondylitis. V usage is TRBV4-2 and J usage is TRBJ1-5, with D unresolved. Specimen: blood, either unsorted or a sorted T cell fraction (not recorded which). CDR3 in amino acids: CASSQDEWQPQHF. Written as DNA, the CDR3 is TGTGCCAGCAGCCAAGATGAGTGGCAGCCCCAGCATTTT.